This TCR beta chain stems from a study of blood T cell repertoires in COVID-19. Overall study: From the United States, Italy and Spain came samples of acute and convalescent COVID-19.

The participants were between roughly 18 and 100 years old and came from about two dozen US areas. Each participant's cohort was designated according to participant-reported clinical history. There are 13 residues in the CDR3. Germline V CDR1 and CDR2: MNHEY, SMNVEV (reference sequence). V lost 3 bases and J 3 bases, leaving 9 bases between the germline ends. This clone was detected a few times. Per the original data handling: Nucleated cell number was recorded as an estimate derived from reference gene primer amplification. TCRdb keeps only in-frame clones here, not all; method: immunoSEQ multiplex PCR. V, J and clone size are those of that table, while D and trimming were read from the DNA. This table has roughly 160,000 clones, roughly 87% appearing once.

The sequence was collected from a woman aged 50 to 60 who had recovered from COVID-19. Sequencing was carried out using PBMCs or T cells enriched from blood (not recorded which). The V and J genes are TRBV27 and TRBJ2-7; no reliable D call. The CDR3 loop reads CASSLEPRYEQYF. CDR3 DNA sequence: TGTGCCAGCAGTTTGGAGCCTCGCTACGAGCAGTACTTC.